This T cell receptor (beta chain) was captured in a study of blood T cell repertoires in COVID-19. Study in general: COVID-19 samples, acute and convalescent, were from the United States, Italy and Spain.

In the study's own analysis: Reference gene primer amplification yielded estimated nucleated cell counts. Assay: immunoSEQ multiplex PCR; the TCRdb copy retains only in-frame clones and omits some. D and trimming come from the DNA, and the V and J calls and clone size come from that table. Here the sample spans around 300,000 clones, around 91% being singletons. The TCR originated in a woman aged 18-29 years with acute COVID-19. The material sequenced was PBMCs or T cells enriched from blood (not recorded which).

CDR3 sequence: CASSPGQRLAGNTIYF. The CDR3 bases are TGTGCCAGCTCACCAGGACAGAGACTGGCTGGAAACACCATATATTTT. The J gene is TRBJ1-3, the V gene TRBV18, with a weak D call TRBD1 (6 bases). This CDR3 contains 16 residues. The germline V gene encodes CDR1 KGHSH and CDR2 LQKENI. Trimming pared 2 bases from V and 2 bases from J, leaving 13 bases between.